The sequence of this TCR beta chain was determined in a study of cytomegalovirus exposure and HLA in healthy donors. Study-level findings and limits: In vitro data verified a few CMV-associated chains as specific for CMV antigens. The study designated 150 or so TCR beta chains cytomegalovirus-associated. Donors belonging to an Asian-associated ancestry cluster reportedly showed fewer N-insertions in productive TCRs than the approximately 640-donor mean, according to what a later analysis found. Earlier analysis found most TCR beta V segments productive about 90% or about 30% of the time.

Concerning this clone: Its specificity is not known.

The CDR3 has 15 amino acids. Per germline, CDR1 MGHRA and CDR2 YSYEKL. V lost 1 base, J lost 4 bases, and 4 bases stayed unmatched. The PCR used 60 Vbeta and 13 Jbeta primers. Repertoires were generated with immunoSEQ multiplex PCR, while TCRdb's copy carries only in-frame clones and drops some. The sample comprises roughly 120,000 clones, 70% to 80% of which are singletons, and 1.6% rests with the top ten. This TCR was recovered from a woman aged 18-35 years in good health and CMV-seronegative. The chain employs TRBV4-1 and TRBJ1-2; 9 nucleotides line up with TRBD1. The sequencing input was PBMCs. This CDR3 is CASSQGDRAVYGYTF. In DNA form, the CDR3 reads TGCGCCAGCAGCCAAGGGGACAGGGCCGTCTATGGCTACACCTTC.